One sample yielded the 18 T cell receptor beta chains listed below, sequenced in a study of T-cell reconstitution after alpha-beta-depleted transplantation in children. Molecular barcoding with unique molecular identifiers was used for the TCRbeta library. TCRdb independently ran MiXCR on the PCR reads; one entry per CDR3 protein. The repertoire holds over 200,000 distinct CDR3 sequences, with 8.5% to 10% as singletons. Sequencing was performed on PBMCs from the stem cell graft donor, taken from the stem cell graft. The receptors originated from a human donor who donated a stem cell graft to a child with acute lymphoblastic leukemia.

This chain uses TRBV5-1 with TRBJ2-2, with a weak D call TRBD1 (5 bases). The CDR3 sequence is 15 residues long. V lost 1 base and J 0 bases, leaving 7 bases between the germline ends. CDR1 and CDR2 (germline): SGHRS, YFSETQ. CDR3 DNA: TGCGCCAGCAGCTTGAGGGGCTCGAACACCGGGGAGCTGTTTTTT. Protein sequence: CASSLRGSNTGELFF.

In this sample, this clonotype turned up once. CDR3 in amino acids: CASSSRPLIQGEGSYNEQFF. DNA for the CDR3: TGTGCCAGCAGCTCACGCCCCTTAATACAGGGGGAGGGGTCCTACAATGAGCAGTTCTTC. The chain links TRBV5-4 to TRBJ2-1; the D gene is possibly TRBD1 (8 bases). Between the trimmed V and J ends, which lost 3 bases and 1 base, there was a span of 26 bases. Germline assignment: CDR1 SGHNT and CDR2 YYREEE (reference sequence). The CDR3 extends over 20 amino acids.

J is TRBJ2-7 and V is TRBV7-2; TRBD1 or TRBD2 may be the D gene (5 bases each). The CDR3 sequence is 14 residues long. The germline V gene encodes CDR1 SGHTA and CDR2 FQGNSA. V was pared by 3 bases and J by 2 bases, with 11 bases between. The CDR3 DNA is TGTGCCAGCAGCTTGGCCGGGACCGCCTACGAGCAGTACTTC. Its translation is CASSLAGTAYEQYF. Drawing the rest from reference TRBV7-2 and TRBJ2-7, the complete variable domain is GAGVSQSPSNKVTEKGKDVELRCDPISGHTALYWYRQSLGQGLEFLIYFQGNSAPDKSGLPSDRFSAERTGGSVSTLTIQRTQQEDSAVYLCASSLAGTAYEQYFGPGTRLTVT.

Many counts were recorded for this clonotype. The V gene is TRBV7-2, the J gene TRBJ2-5, with TRBD1 matching 9 bases. Germline CDR1 reads SGHTA; CDR2 reads FQGNSA. The CDR3 runs 14 residues. V lost 5 bases and J lost 13; bases outside the gene matches: 14. Here the CDR3 DNA reads TGTGCCAGCAGCATTAATACAGGGGGCGTAGGTCCGTACTTC. This encodes CASSINTGGVGPYF.

This clonotype was seen more than once but under ten times. The J gene is TRBJ2-7, the V gene TRBV10-3; 9 positions agree with TRBD1. J was trimmed by 5 bases and V by 6 bases; bases with no gene match: 14. The CDR3 contains 16 residues. The germline V gene has CDR1 ENHRY and CDR2 SYGVKD. Here the CDR3 DNA reads TGTGCCATCAGCCCGACCACCGGGACAGGGCGACACGAGCAGTACTTC. Translated: CAISPTTGTGRHEQYF.

V is TRBV6-5 and J is TRBJ1-6, with TRBD1 matching over 7 bases. Germline V gene sequence: CDR1 MNHEY, CDR2 SVGAGI. CDR3 size: 15 residues. V lost 0 bases, J lost 10 bases, and 6 bases stayed unmatched. CDR3 sequence reads: CASSYSTGLGSPLHF. In nucleotides, the CDR3 is TGTGCCAGCAGTTACTCGACAGGGTTGGGGTCACCCCTCCACTTT.

The chain has TRBV6-5 and TRBJ1-1, with TRBD1 identical over 7 bases. The junction had 4 bases not matched to a gene; V was cut back by 6 bases and J by 3 bases. The CDR3 length is 13 residues. CDR1 MNHEY and CDR2 SVGAGI come from the germline V gene. The CDR3 DNA follows: TGTGCCAGCAGGGTAGACAGGGACACTGAAGCTTTCTTT. The encoded protein is CASRVDRDTEAFF.

This clonotype occurred a few times. The V call is TRBV10-1, the J call TRBJ1-6; D is unclear. This CDR3 spans 15 amino acids. The germline V and J ends were trimmed by 4 bases and 0 bases, with 7 bases remaining between them. Germline values: CDR1 WNHNN, CDR2 SYGVQD (reference sequence). CDR3 sequence reads: CASSGSSSYNSPLHF. CDR3 in DNA: TGCGCCAGCAGTGGATCCAGCTCCTATAATTCACCCCTCCACTTT.

J is TRBJ1-2 and V is TRBV14, with D possibly matching TRBD1 (5 bases). Germline loops: CDR1 SGHDN, CDR2 FVKESK. Trimming shortened V by 1 base and J by 7 bases, and 13 bases separated the two germline ends. The CDR3 spans 14 residues. CDR3 nucleotides: TGTGCCAGCAGCCAAGGGGTCGGGGCGGCTGGCTACACCTTC. The encoded protein is CASSQGVGAAGYTF.

In its sample, this clonotype was seen a few times. The rearrangement joins TRBV4-1 to TRBJ2-4, with D possibly being TRBD1 (6 bases). This CDR3 contains 16 residues. Germline V gives CDR1 MGHRA, CDR2 YSYEKL. V was cut by 4 bases and J by 6 bases, with 19 bases left in between. Written as DNA, the CDR3 is TGCGCCAGCAGCCCTCCGGGACACCAGCCAGGAAACATTCAGTACTTC. It yields the protein CASSPPGHQPGNIQYF.

The chain is built from TRBV9 and TRBJ2-3; 8 positions match TRBD2. V shed 4 bases, J shed 0 bases, and the junction held 7 bases outside the gene matches. Per the germline V gene, CDR1 is SGDLS and CDR2 is YYNGEE. This CDR3 spans 16 amino acids. CDR3 amino acids: CASSPVVAGSTDTQYF. CDR3 nucleotides: TGTGCCAGCAGCCCCGTGGTAGCGGGGAGCACAGATACGCAGTATTTT.

This clonotype was counted a few times. The rearrangement uses TRBV5-1 and TRBJ1-5; possible D gene TRBD1, 5 bases. Deletions cut 2 bases from V and 4 bases from J, with 7 bases between. The CDR3 loop spans 13 amino acids. CDR1 is SGHRS and CDR2 is YFSETQ in the germline V gene. The CDR3 nucleotides read TGCGCCAGCAGCTTCGAGGGGAATCAGCCCCAGCATTTT. Protein sequence: CASSFEGNQPQHF.

The CDR3 is CASSPDLIGTQYF. The CDR3 DNA reads as TGTGCCAGCAGTCCGGACCTCATTGGTACGCAGTATTTT. The chain is built from TRBV12-3 or TRBV12-4 and TRBJ2-3, with no clear D. This CDR3 is built from 13 residues. V lost 5 bases to trimming and J lost 8 bases, with 14 bases between them.

This clonotype was found many times. The genes are TRBV20-1 and TRBJ1-5; no reliable D call. V lost 3 bases to trimming and J lost 5 bases, with 8 bases between them. The CDR3 loop spans 12 amino acids. CDR1 and CDR2 (germline): DFQATT, SNEGSKA (reference sequence). The CDR3 nucleotides read TGCAGTGCTAGCCGCGGGGATCAGCCCCAGCATTTT. Its protein product is CSASRGDQPQHF.

This clonotype was seen at least ten times. The DNA of the CDR3 is TGCAGTGCTAGACCCCGGACAGGTCGCTACGAGCAGTACTTC. This codes for CSARPRTGRYEQYF. The V gene is TRBV20-1, the J gene TRBJ2-7; 7 bases fit TRBD1. This CDR3 is 14 amino acids long. Trimming took 2 bases from V and 3 from J; bases not matched to a gene: 7. Per germline, CDR1 DFQATT and CDR2 SNEGSKA (reference sequence).

The V call is TRBV19, the J call TRBJ2-2, with 7 bases that match TRBD1. J lost 2 bases, V lost 10 bases, and 19 bases had no gene match. CDR1 and CDR2 (germline): LNHDA, SQIVND (reference sequence). This CDR3 has 18 residues. CDR3 in DNA: TGTGCCACTTTCTTCATTACAGGGGTACTAACTAACACCGGGGAGCTGTTTTTT. Its protein product is CATFFITGVLTNTGELFF. Based on the CDR3 plus reference TRBV19 and TRBJ2-2, the full variable domain is DGGITQSPKYLFRKEGQNVTLSCEQNLNHDAMYWYRQDPGQGLRLIYYSQIVNDFQKGDIAEGYSVSREKKESFPLTVTSAQKNPTAFYLCATFFITGVLTNTGELFFGEGSRLTVL.

This clonotype has only a few counts. This rearrangement joins TRBV29-1 to TRBJ1-4, with 7 positions matching TRBD1. Losses at the gene ends were 6 bases for V and 7 bases for J; bases not matched to a gene: 8. The CDR3 loop spans 13 amino acids. CDR1 is SQVTM and CDR2 is ANQGSEA in the germline V gene. In DNA form, the CDR3 reads TGCAGCGTCCAGGGGGTAACAGGTGAAAAACTGTTTTTT. Translation: CSVQGVTGEKLFF.

This clonotype was observed a handful of times. The rearrangement joins TRBV10-3 to TRBJ2-3, with 12 bases fitting TRBD2. V lost 4 bases and J lost 9; bases outside the gene matches: 11. The CDR3 covers 16 residues. The V gene's germline CDR1 is ENHRY and CDR2 SYGVKD. In DNA, the CDR3 is TGTGCCATCAGTGCAGGACTAGCGGGGACAGGGGAGACGCAGTATTTT. This translates into CAISAGLAGTGETQYF.